This T cell receptor beta chain was sequenced in a study of Ad26.COV2.S vaccination and SARS-CoV-2 variants. The CDR3 length is 15 residues. From germline, CDR1 is KGHSH and CDR2 LQKENI. V dropped 1 base and J dropped 5 bases, with 15 bases sitting between them. TCRdb keeps only in-frame clones here, not all; method: immunoSEQ multiplex PCR. The data contain hundreds of thousands of clones, around 90% of them seen just once; the ten biggest clones take up less than 15%. Treatment denoted: over 15 received Ad26.COV2.S at low or high dose, single or two shots; about 5 received placebo; per-sample allocation not given. Sampling took place 63 days after the first vaccine or placebo injection. This clone was seen just once.

Sequenced material: peripheral blood, taken in a trial of Ad26.COV2.S vaccine versus placebo. The rearrangement links TRBV18 to TRBJ2-7, with D unresolved. The sequence was obtained from a person aged 18-65 years who received the Ad26.COV2.S COVID-19 vaccine or a placebo. CDR3 amino acids: CASSPLAATGDEQYF. CDR3 bases: TGTGCCAGCTCACCACTGGCGGCTACCGGCGACGAGCAGTACTTC.